These 23 T cell receptor beta chains share one sample of origin, sequenced in a study of cytomegalovirus exposure and HLA in healthy donors. Use of 60 Vbeta and 13 Jbeta primers characterized the PCR. This table comes from immunoSEQ multiplex PCR, and its TCRdb copy is limited to in-frame clones, with some not included. Of approximately 120,000 clones listed, under 85% were seen once; the top ten hold 4% to 4.5%. Specimen: PBMCs. These receptors came from a woman between 45 and 60 years old in good health and CMV-seropositive.

This sequence joins TRBV14 and TRBJ2-1, with D possibly TRBD1 on 6 matching bases. Germline assignment: CDR1 SGHDN and CDR2 FVKESK. V was shortened by 5 bases and J by 5 bases, with 25 bases between the two germline ends. The CDR3 consists of 18 residues. The CDR3 is CASSFQFGTQGRDNEQFF. CDR3 DNA: TGTGCCAGCAGCTTCCAATTTGGAACGCAGGGGCGAGACAATGAGCAGTTCTTC.

The J gene is TRBJ2-1, the V gene TRBV20-1; no firm D call. The germline V and J ends were trimmed by 3 bases and 5 bases, with 2 bases remaining between them. The V gene's germline CDR1 is DFQATT and CDR2 SNEGSKA (reference sequence). The CDR3 loop spans 10 amino acids. The CDR3 spells CSASNNEQFF. The CDR3 coding sequence is TGCAGTGCTAGTAACAATGAGCAGTTCTTC.

This clone showed up just a few times. The V call is TRBV14, the J call TRBJ2-1, with TRBD1 matching 9 bases. The CDR3 totals 15 residues. Trimming at V came to 4 bases and at J to 10 bases, leaving 11 bases not matched to a gene. Germline assignment: CDR1 SGHDN and CDR2 FVKESK. The CDR3 protein is CASSRFFGTGSEQFF. Written as DNA, the CDR3 is TGTGCCAGCAGCCGATTTTTCGGGACAGGGAGCGAGCAGTTCTTC.

This clone was counted once. Other nucleotide sequences from this sample produce the same CDR3. The chain is built from TRBV30 and TRBJ1-2; 7 bases fit TRBD1. The CDR3 is 14 amino acids. The junction had 11 bases not matched to a gene; V was cut back by 4 bases and J by 6 bases. CDR1 is GTSNPN and CDR2 is SVGIG in the germline V gene (reference sequence). CDR3 nucleotides: TGTGCCTGGATATCGGATAAGGGGGCTCATGGCTACACCTTC. Protein: CAWISDKGAHGYTF.

This clone is a singleton in its sample. This rearrangement joins TRBV28 to TRBJ2-7; 11 bases align to TRBD1. CDR3 size: 16 residues. V was pared by 6 bases and J by 4 bases, with 11 bases of the junction left unmatched. From germline, CDR1 is MDHEN and CDR2 SYDVKM. CDR3 bases: TGTGCCAGCAGGGGGGAAAGGACAGGGGGCGTTTACGAGCAGTACTTC. Translating it yields CASRGERTGGVYEQYF. The full variable domain, its missing parts supplied by reference TRBV28 and TRBJ2-7, is DVKVTQSSRYLVKRTGEKVFLECVQDMDHENMFWYRQDPGLGLRLIYFSYDVKMKEKGDIPEGYSVSREKKERFSLILESASTNQTSMYLCASRGERTGGVYEQYFGPGTRLTVT.

The chain is built from TRBV6-6 and TRBJ2-7, with D tentatively TRBD2 (5 bases). The CDR3 is 15 amino acids. Germline assignment: CDR1 MNHNY and CDR2 SVGAGI (reference sequence). V was shortened by 5 bases and J by 1 base, with 15 bases between the two germline ends. The CDR3 DNA reads TGTGCCAGCAGTCTTGGCCGAGGGAAGTCCTACGAGCAGTACTTC. Translating gives CASSLGRGKSYEQYF.

The chain links TRBV2 to TRBJ2-7; 9 bases align to TRBD1. The ends lost 11 bases at V and 3 bases at J; junction bases unmatched: 8. The CDR3 sequence is 13 residues long. Germline values: CDR1 SNHLY, CDR2 FYNNEI. This chain's CDR3 is CAGGTGTVYEQYF. In nucleotides, the CDR3 is TGTGCCGGAGGGACAGGGACCGTCTACGAGCAGTACTTC.

This clone has just one count. The rearrangement links TRBV23-1 to TRBJ1-5; D ambiguous. TRBV23-1 qualifies as an ORF whose function is uncertain. Trimming took 6 bases from V and 7 from J, leaving 4 bases between them. This CDR3 region has 10 residues. CDR3 bases: TGCGCCAGCAGCCTCCAGCCCCAGCATTTT. Its protein product is CASSLQPQHF.

This chain connects TRBV28 to TRBJ2-1, with TRBD2 as a possible D gene (6 bases). Trimming left V 5 bases short and J 8 bases short, with 22 bases between. The CDR3 extends over 16 amino acids. Germline V gives CDR1 MDHEN, CDR2 SYDVKM. The CDR3 reads CASSLPNPGRRDEQFF. The DNA for the CDR3 is TGTGCCAGCAGTCTCCCCAACCCGGGGAGGCGTGATGAGCAGTTCTTC.

This rearrangement joins TRBV6-6 to TRBJ2-2; the D is unclear. V lost 5 bases, J lost 0 bases, and 4 bases lay in between. Germline loops: CDR1 MNHNY, CDR2 SVGAGI (reference sequence). This CDR3 contains 13 residues. The CDR3 sequence: CASSAANTGELFF. CDR3 coding DNA: TGTGCCAGCAGTGCAGCGAACACCGGGGAGCTGTTTTTT.

The rearrangement links TRBV29-1 to TRBJ2-5, with D tentatively TRBD2 (6 bases). CDR3 length: 13 residues. V dropped 3 bases and J dropped 2 bases, with 10 bases sitting between them. Germline V gene lookup returns CDR1 SQVTM and CDR2 ANQGSEA. The CDR3 coding sequence is TGCAGCGTTGATTTGGGGACTCAAGAGACCCAGTACTTC. This gives the protein CSVDLGTQETQYF.

This clone was recorded only once. The V gene is TRBV7-8, the J gene TRBJ2-3; D perhaps matches TRBD1 (5 bases). The CDR3 runs to 17 residues. The germline CDR1 and CDR2 sequences are SGHVS and FQNEAQ. V gave up 2 bases and J gave up 5 bases, with 20 bases separating them. This chain's CDR3 is CASSLSRIDSYKDTQYF. CDR3 in DNA: TGTGCCAGCAGCTTAAGTAGGATCGACAGCTACAAAGATACGCAGTATTTT.

CDR3 sequence: CASSKGRRGGVPLHF. DNA of the CDR3: TGTGCCAGCAGCAAGGGCCGAAGGGGCGGGGTACCCCTCCACTTT. The V gene is TRBV21-1, the J gene TRBJ1-6. TRBV21-1 is shown as a pseudogene. The CDR3 consists of 15 residues.

This chain uses TRBV30 with TRBJ2-5; no firm D call. Between the trimmed V and J ends, which lost 1 base and 9 bases, there was a span of 9 bases. The CDR3 spans 11 residues. CDR1 is GTSNPN, CDR2 SVGIG, per germline (reference sequence). The CDR3 region has the DNA TGTGCCTGGAGTGGCCCACTTTCCCAGTACTTC. Translation gives CAWSGPLSQYF. The full variable domain, completed using reference TRBV30 and TRBJ2-5, is SQTIHQWPATLVQPVGSPLSLECTVEGTSNPNLYWYRQAAGRGLQLLFYSVGIGQISSEVPQNLSASRPQDRQFILSSKKLLLSDSGFYLCAWSGPLSQYFGPGTRLLVL.

The chain recombines TRBV27 with TRBJ1-5, with TRBD1 as a possible D gene (6 bases). V lost 5 bases and J lost 1, with 12 bases in between. The CDR3 length is 15 residues. Germline loops: CDR1 MNHEY, CDR2 SMNVEV (reference sequence). CDR3 DNA sequence: TGTGCCAGCAGTCAAACCGGGACAAGCAATCAGCCCCAGCATTTT. Translated: CASSQTGTSNQPQHF.

CDR3 residues: CASSLRGAGSPLHF. CDR3 sequence (DNA): TGTGCCAGCAGCTTGCGGGGGGCCGGCTCACCCCTCCACTTT. This chain connects TRBV5-4 to TRBJ1-6; TRBD1 is a possible D gene (6 bases). Trimming shortened V by 1 base and J by 10 bases, and 12 bases separated the two germline ends. CDR1 and CDR2 (germline): SGHNT, YYREEE (reference sequence). This CDR3 is 14 amino acids long.

The CDR3 reads CASTSGNTIYF. The DNA of the CDR3 is TGTGCCAGCACCTCGGGAAACACCATATATTTT. The genes are TRBV11-2 and TRBJ1-3; D is unclear. Germline V gene lookup returns CDR1 SGHAT and CDR2 FQNNGV. V was shortened by 7 bases and J by 4 bases, with 5 bases between the two germline ends. CDR3 length equals 11 residues.

The chain couples TRBV5-1 to TRBJ2-3; possibly TRBD2 for D (6 bases). CDR3 size: 15 residues. V lost 0 bases and J lost 1, with 9 bases in between. Germline V gives CDR1 SGHRS, CDR2 YFSETQ. CDR3 region: CASSLGGDRTDTQYF. CDR3 bases: TGCGCCAGCAGCTTGGGCGGGGATCGCACAGATACGCAGTATTTT.

This chain connects TRBV7-9 to TRBJ2-6; D is perhaps TRBD2 (6 bases). Germline V gene lookup returns CDR1 SEHNR and CDR2 FQNEAQ (reference sequence). The CDR3 is 17 residues long. V was shortened by 2 bases and J by 3 bases, with 14 bases between the two germline ends. The DNA for the CDR3 is TGTGCCAGCAGCTTATCGGCAGGGACTTATGGGGCCAACGTCCTGACTTTC. Translated: CASSLSAGTYGANVLTF.

The chain has TRBV7-9 and TRBJ2-1, with D possibly being TRBD2 (7 bases). The germline V gene encodes CDR1 SEHNR and CDR2 FQNEAQ (reference sequence). V dropped 3 bases and J dropped 8 bases, with 14 bases sitting between them. This CDR3 is built from 14 residues. The DNA for the CDR3 is TGTGCCAGCAGCTTTGGGGGGGCGAGTTATGAGCAGTTCTTC. Protein sequence: CASSFGGASYEQFF.

This clone was counted a single time. The gene calls are TRBV2 and TRBJ1-2; maybe TRBD1 (6 bases). Looked up from germline, CDR1 is SNHLY and CDR2 is FYNNEI. The CDR3 contains 13 residues. The V gene lost 7 bases and the J gene lost 8 bases, with 17 bases spanning the gap. The CDR3 sequence is CASKVGGGFGYTF. As DNA, the CDR3 is TGTGCCAGCAAAGTGGGAGGGGGGTTCGGCTACACCTTC.

The rearrangement uses TRBV5-1 and TRBJ2-2; no definite D call. Per germline, CDR1 SGHRS and CDR2 YFSETQ. The CDR3 sequence is 14 residues long. V lost 4 bases and J 6 bases, leaving 13 bases between the germline ends. The CDR3 region has the DNA TGCGCCAGCAGCACACAGCCTCGTGCCGGGGAGCTGTTTTTT. It codes for CASSTQPRAGELFF. Full variable domain (remainder filled in from reference TRBV5-1 and TRBJ2-2): KAGVTQTPRYLIKTRGQQVTLSCSPISGHRSVSWYQQTPGQGLQFLFEYFSETQRNKGNFPGRFSGRQFSNSRSEMNVSTLELGDSALYLCASSTQPRAGELFFGEGSRLTVL.

The chain has TRBV7-2 and TRBJ2-7; 9 bases match TRBD2. CDR1 is SGHTA, CDR2 FQGNSA, per germline. This CDR3 is 14 amino acids long. V trimming: 3 bases; J trimming: 5 bases; junction bases outside the gene matches: 5. The DNA for the CDR3 is TGTGCCAGCAGCTTTGGCGGGGGGGCCAACGAGCAGTACTTC. Translating gives CASSFGGGANEQYF.